The sequence of this TCR beta chain was determined in a study of OX40 agonist ivuxolimab in advanced cancers. This clone was seen a handful of times. The antigen is unknown. Repertoires were generated with immunoSEQ multiplex PCR, while TCRdb's copy carries only in-frame clones and drops some. This repertoire shows fewer than 85,000 clones, roughly 80% found once; its top ten account for around 2%. Overall study findings and caveats: People who partly responded at 0.1-3.0 mg/kg had some of the least clonal expansion seen.

This CDR3 has 11 residues. CDR1 and CDR2 from the germline V gene are SGHDT and YYEEEE. V gave up 9 bases and J gave up 6 bases, with 12 bases separating them. The starting material was CD4+ or CD8+ T cells sorted from blood, obtained in a trial of the OX40 agonist ivuxolimab. This clonotype was obtained from an adult with an advanced solid tumor such as melanoma, head and neck, liver or kidney cancer. The V call is TRBV5-6, the J call TRBJ1-2, with D uncertain. This chain's CDR3 is CATHPWDGYTF. CDR3 DNA: TGTGCCACCCACCCTTGGGATGGCTACACCTTC.